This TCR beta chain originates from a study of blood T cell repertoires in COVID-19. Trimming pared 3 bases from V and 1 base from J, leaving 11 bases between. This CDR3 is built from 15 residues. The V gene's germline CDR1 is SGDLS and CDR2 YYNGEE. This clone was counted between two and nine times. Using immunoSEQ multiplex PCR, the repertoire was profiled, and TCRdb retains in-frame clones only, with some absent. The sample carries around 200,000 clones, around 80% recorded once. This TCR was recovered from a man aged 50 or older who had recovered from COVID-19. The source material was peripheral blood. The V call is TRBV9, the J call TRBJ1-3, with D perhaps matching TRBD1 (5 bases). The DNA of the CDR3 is TGTGCCAGCAGCGCGGAGACAGTTTCTGGAAACACCATATATTTT. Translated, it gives CASSAETVSGNTIYF.